The TCR beta chain described here comes from a study of tumor-infiltrating lymphocytes in localized non-small cell lung cancer. Whole-study results and caveats: Compared with uninvolved lung, tumors showed higher T cell infiltration by TCRbeta sequencing. IM1 and IM2 tumors showed no difference in T-cell fraction.

This CDR3 has 15 amino acids. Germline-derived CDR1 and CDR2 are MNHNY and SVGAGI (reference sequence). V was shortened by 6 bases and J by 0 bases, with 14 bases between the two germline ends. Sequencing used immunoSEQ multiplex PCR; TCRdb keeps in-frame clones, though not all of them. The sample lists more than 9,500 clones, about 85% occurring once. A note on this clone: The antigen is not known.

The specimen was lung tumor tissue. The receptor was derived from a human donor with non-small cell lung cancer. The chain carries TRBV6-6 and TRBJ1-1; tentative D call: TRBD1 (5 bases). CDR3 nucleotide sequence: TGTGCCAGCAGCGACCCGGGACGCTTGAACACTGAAGCTTTCTTT. Its protein is CASSDPGRLNTEAFF.